Following are 24 T cell receptor beta chains from one sample sequenced in a study of CD8 T cells in Susac syndrome. About 0.5 to 1 ug RNA was reverse transcribed with random hexamers. TCRdb fed the immunoSEQ multiplex PCR reads into MiXCR, producing one record per CDR3 protein. The data show 150,000 to 200,000 distinct CDR3 sequences, with around 95% seen just once and roughly 0.14% held by the top ten. Sample: CD4+ T cells from PBMCs. These receptors all come from a human donor in good health.

This clonotype was recorded only once. The gene calls are TRBV6-1 and TRBJ1-5; TRBD1 matches at 12 bases. Trimming cost V 6 bases and J 3 bases; bases outside gene matches: 3. Per germline, CDR1 MNHNS and CDR2 SASEGT. The CDR3 has 15 residues. The CDR3 region has the DNA TGTGCCAGCAGCCTGGGACAGGGGGCCAATCAGCCCCAGCATTTT. As protein: CASSLGQGANQPQHF.

The chain employs TRBV7-8 and TRBJ2-5; 10 nucleotides line up with TRBD2. The CDR3 runs 14 residues. The germline CDR1 and CDR2 sequences are SGHVS and FQNEAQ. V shed 5 bases and J 4 bases; nucleotides not matched to a gene: 4. The CDR3 protein is CASSRPSGGETQYF. In DNA form, the CDR3 reads TGTGCCAGCAGCCGCCCTAGCGGGGGAGAGACCCAGTACTTC.

The chain carries TRBV7-9 and TRBJ1-1; D gene uncertain. The V gene lost 2 bases and the J gene lost 5 bases, with 12 bases spanning the gap. Germline V gene sequence: CDR1 SEHNR, CDR2 FQNEAQ (reference sequence). CDR3 length: 14 residues. The CDR3 spells CASSLWAAGTEAFF. In nucleotides, the CDR3 is TGTGCCAGCAGCTTATGGGCAGCTGGGACTGAAGCTTTCTTT.

The chain employs TRBV29-1 and TRBJ1-4, with 12 bases fitting TRBD1. The CDR3 consists of 17 residues. V was clipped by 4 bases and J by 0 bases; unmatched bases: 6. Germline values: CDR1 SQVTM, CDR2 ANQGSEA. CDR3 in DNA: TGCAGCGTTGCGGGGACAGGGGGCTTTGCAACTAATGAAAAACTGTTTTTT. Residues: CSVAGTGGFATNEKLFF.

This chain's CDR3 is CSATQGVAYNEQFF. As DNA, the CDR3 is TGCAGTGCTACACAGGGGGTAGCCTACAATGAGCAGTTCTTC. This rearrangement joins TRBV20-1 to TRBJ2-1; 8 bases are shared with TRBD1. Per the germline V gene, CDR1 is DFQATT and CDR2 is SNEGSKA (reference sequence). The trim removed 4 bases at V and 2 bases at J, leaving 4 bases unmatched. The CDR3 consists of 14 residues.

The table lists this clonotype with a count of one. J is TRBJ2-1 and V is TRBV19; no reliable D call. This CDR3 spans 11 amino acids. Germline lookup yields CDR1 LNHDA and CDR2 SQIVND (reference sequence). V lost 6 bases and J lost 5, with 5 bases in between. CDR3 sequence: CASSQHNEQFF. Here the CDR3 DNA reads TGTGCCAGTAGCCAACACAATGAGCAGTTCTTC.

This chain links TRBV19 with TRBJ1-2, with 10 bases fitting TRBD1. Germline V gene sequence: CDR1 LNHDA, CDR2 SQIVND (reference sequence). Trimming removed 8 bases from V and 3 bases from J; junction bases left unmatched: 9. The length of the CDR3 is 15 residues. This CDR3 is CASGIRQGADYGYTF. The CDR3 DNA reads TGTGCCAGTGGAATCAGACAGGGGGCCGACTATGGCTACACCTTC.

V usage is TRBV20-1 and J usage is TRBJ2-7; D is possibly TRBD2 (6 bases). This CDR3 is built from 13 residues. Deletions cut 7 bases from V and 7 bases from J, with 20 bases between. Germline V lookup: CDR1 DFQATT, CDR2 SNEGSKA (reference sequence). The CDR3 loop is CSVIPPGRGEQYF. The CDR3 nucleotides are TGCAGTGTCATCCCCCCGGGACGGGGGGAGCAGTACTTC.

The chain employs TRBV11-2 and TRBJ2-3, with D hard to call. Germline lookup yields CDR1 SGHAT and CDR2 FQNNGV. This CDR3 region has 13 residues. V lost 6 bases, J lost 2 bases, and 9 bases lay in between. CDR3 sequence (DNA): TGTGCCAGCAGGGTCACGACCACAGATACGCAGTATTTT. Amino acid sequence: CASRVTTTDTQYF.

The chain couples TRBV29-1 to TRBJ2-5, with 9 nucleotides matching TRBD1. V lost 7 bases, J lost 9 bases, and 3 bases stayed unmatched. The CDR3 covers 10 residues. CDR1 and CDR2 (germline): SQVTM, ANQGSEA. CDR3 region: CSAGDRAQYF. The CDR3 coding sequence is TGCAGCGCTGGGGACAGGGCCCAGTACTTC.

The rearrangement joins TRBV7-2 to TRBJ1-2; unclear D gene. Germline V gives CDR1 SGHTA, CDR2 FQGNSA. Between the trimmed V and J ends, which lost 4 bases and 4 bases, there was a span of 10 bases. The CDR3 is 13 amino acids. DNA for the CDR3: TGTGCCAGCAGCTCCGCGGGCTTCTATGGCTACACCTTC. Translation: CASSSAGFYGYTF.

This sequence joins TRBV20-1 and TRBJ2-3; a possible D gene is TRBD1 (6 bases). V was clipped by 2 bases and J by 2 bases, with 11 bases between them. CDR3 length: 14 amino acids. The germline CDR1 and CDR2 sequences are DFQATT and SNEGSKA (reference sequence). CDR3 DNA: TGCAGTGCTAGACCCCAGGGGAACACAGATACGCAGTATTTT. Translated, it gives CSARPQGNTDTQYF.

CDR3 bases: TGTGCCAGCAGCACGCACTTCAGCTCCTACGAGCAGTACTTC. It specifies CASSTHFSSYEQYF. The V gene is TRBV7-2, the J gene TRBJ2-7; unclear D gene. Germline V gene sequence: CDR1 SGHTA, CDR2 FQGNSA. Trimming removed 5 bases at V and 0 bases at J, with 11 bases between. The CDR3 length is 14 residues.

The V and J genes are TRBV29-1 and TRBJ2-7, with 12 bases lining up with TRBD2. Per the germline V gene, CDR1 is SQVTM and CDR2 is ANQGSEA. The CDR3 loop spans 20 amino acids. Trimming took 4 bases from V and 0 from J; bases not matched to a gene: 19. The CDR3 DNA reads TGCAGCGTTGCCCCCGCCTTAGGGACTAGCGGGCCGCGGAGCTCCTACGAGCAGTACTTC. This sequence encodes CSVAPALGTSGPRSSYEQYF.

J is TRBJ2-7 and V is TRBV14; D may be TRBD2 (6 bases). V lost 4 bases and J 3 bases, leaving 13 bases between the germline ends. Per germline, CDR1 SGHDN and CDR2 FVKESK. The CDR3 runs 14 residues. The CDR3, as DNA: TGTGCCAGCAGCCTCGGGACGGGACTCTACGAGCAGTACTTC. This translates into CASSLGTGLYEQYF.

V usage is TRBV18 and J usage is TRBJ2-1; D is unclear. Germline-derived CDR1 and CDR2 are KGHSH and LQKENI. V lost 11 bases to trimming and J lost 1 base, with 12 bases between them. The CDR3 loop spans 13 amino acids. CDR3 nucleotide sequence: TGTGCCTGTACGGTGGGGTCCTACAATGAGCAGTTCTTC. Residues: CACTVGSYNEQFF.

This chain connects TRBV12-3 or TRBV12-4 to TRBJ1-2; TRBD1 is a possible D gene (5 bases). Deletions cut 2 bases from V and 8 bases from J, with 21 bases between. The CDR3 has 16 residues. CDR3 region: CASSLRDYPDEVGYTF. CDR3 bases: TGTGCCAGCAGTTTAAGGGACTACCCCGATGAGGTCGGCTACACCTTC.

The table lists this clonotype with a count of one. The V call is TRBV29-1, the J call TRBJ1-2; D not resolved. CDR3 length equals 12 residues. Trimming pared 4 bases from V and 5 bases from J, leaving 11 bases between. Germline V gene data show CDR1 as SQVTM and CDR2 as ANQGSEA. CDR3 region: CSVGLAGYGYTF. CDR3 sequence (DNA): TGCAGCGTTGGACTCGCAGGTTATGGCTACACCTTC.

The chain has TRBV3-1 and TRBJ2-1; D is uncertain. This CDR3 contains 15 residues. Trimming pared 2 bases from V and 0 bases from J, leaving 8 bases between. Germline-derived CDR1 and CDR2 are LGHDT and YNNKEL (reference sequence). CDR3 sequence: CASSQRQDSYNEQFF. The CDR3 DNA sequence: TGTGCCAGCAGCCAACGTCAAGACTCCTACAATGAGCAGTTCTTC.

This chain connects TRBV20-1 to TRBJ1-6, with D hard to call. Germline loops: CDR1 DFQATT, CDR2 SNEGSKA (reference sequence). The V gene lost 0 bases and the J gene lost 2 bases, with 11 bases spanning the gap. The CDR3 is made up of 16 amino acids. The CDR3 loop reads CSARDPLGPYNSPLHF. For the CDR3, the DNA is TGCAGTGCTAGAGATCCACTGGGCCCCTATAATTCACCCCTCCACTTT.

This clonotype has only one observation. The chain employs TRBV21-1 and TRBJ1-2; the DNA was not used to check the table's D call, TRBD1. TRBV21-1 is a listed pseudogene. The CDR3 runs to 13 residues. In DNA form, the CDR3 reads TGTGCCAGCATTCCACAGGGGTACTATGGCTACACCTTC. Protein product: CASIPQGYYGYTF.

The CDR3 DNA follows: TGTGCCAGCAGCTCATACAGTGGCAATCAGCCCCAGCATTTT. It translates to CASSSYSGNQPQHF. This sequence joins TRBV7-8 and TRBJ1-5, with D unclear. Germline V gene sequence: CDR1 SGHVS, CDR2 FQNEAQ. The germline V and J ends were trimmed by 4 bases and 2 bases, with 9 bases remaining between them. The length of the CDR3 is 14 residues.

The rearrangement links TRBV5-6 to TRBJ2-7, with a possible D match to TRBD2 (5 bases). The germline V gene has CDR1 SGHDT and CDR2 YYEEEE. This CDR3 is built from 12 residues. V shed 0 bases and J shed 8 bases, with 9 bases lying between them. CDR3 region: CASSLADLQQYF. DNA of the CDR3: TGTGCCAGCAGCTTGGCGGACTTGCAGCAGTACTTC.

For the CDR3, the DNA is TGCGCCAGCAGCCCTGCCGGGACAACGAACACCGGGGAGCTGTTTTTT. This translates into CASSPAGTTNTGELFF. The chain is built from TRBV4-3 and TRBJ2-2, with D tentatively TRBD1 (6 bases). V was shortened by 4 bases and J by 0 bases, with 12 bases between the two germline ends. The CDR3 contains 16 residues. Germline CDR1 is LGHNA and CDR2 is YSLEER.